This entry lists 25 T cell receptor beta chains sequenced from one sample in a study of blood T cell repertoires in COVID-19 (dated by TCRdb to 2020 to 2021). The library came from the immunoSEQ multiplex PCR assay. TCRdb provides this immuneACCESS table in a form limited to in-frame rearrangements. Some clones are lacking; in checked studies, under half of them reflect an unresolved V gene, and why the rest are absent is not known. Recorded for this sample are approximately 500,000 clones; approximately 85% of them occurred a single time. Of the sample, 3.2% is held by the ten largest clones. Sequencing input: peripheral blood. These receptor sequences come from a human donor in a cohort sampled during active COVID-19.

The chain is built from TRBV30 and TRBJ1-1, with D maybe TRBD1 (6 bases). The V and J ends lost 4 bases and 6 bases respectively, with 9 bases between them. The germline gives CDR1 GTSNPN, CDR2 SVGIG (reference sequence). The CDR3 has 11 amino acids. The CDR3 loop reads CAWKGEAEAFF. In DNA form, the CDR3 reads TGTGCCTGGAAGGGGGAAGCTGAAGCTTTCTTT. Supplemented by reference TRBV30 and TRBJ1-1, the full variable domain reads SQTIHQWPATLVQPVGSPLSLECTVEGTSNPNLYWYRQAAGRGLQLLFYSVGIGQISSEVPQNLSASRPQDRQFILSSKKLLLSDSGFYLCAWKGEAEAFFGQGTRLTVV.

The genes are TRBV19 and TRBJ2-2; TRBD2 is a possible D gene (7 bases). The CDR3 extends over 14 amino acids. Trimming removed 5 bases at V and 6 bases at J, with 13 bases between. The V gene's germline CDR1 is LNHDA and CDR2 SQIVND (reference sequence). The CDR3: CASSWAGAPGELFF. The CDR3 region has the DNA TGTGCCAGTAGTTGGGCGGGGGCGCCCGGGGAGCTGTTTTTT. The variable domain in full, with the rest retrieved from reference TRBV19 and TRBJ2-2, is DGGITQSPKYLFRKEGQNVTLSCEQNLNHDAMYWYRQDPGQGLRLIYYSQIVNDFQKGDIAEGYSVSREKKESFPLTVTSAQKNPTAFYLCASSWAGAPGELFFGEGSRLTVL.

This sequence joins TRBV28 and TRBJ2-7; weak D call: TRBD1 (7 bases). The germline V gene encodes CDR1 MDHEN and CDR2 SYDVKM. Deletions cut 5 bases from V and 3 bases from J, with 17 bases between. The CDR3 sequence is 15 residues long. The CDR3 DNA is TGTGCCAGCAGTGACAGGGCCCGGACTAACTACGAGCAGTACTTC. This codes for CASSDRARTNYEQYF.

The chain is built from TRBV28 and TRBJ2-3; possibly TRBD2 for D (5 bases). Per the germline V gene, CDR1 is MDHEN and CDR2 is SYDVKM. The V and J ends lost 6 bases and 5 bases respectively, with 15 bases between them. The CDR3 runs to 14 residues. As DNA, the CDR3 is TGTGCCAGCAGGTCTGGACTGGCGAGAGATACGCAGTATTTT. This encodes CASRSGLARDTQYF.

This clone was detected only once. This chain connects TRBV5-1 to TRBJ2-1; TRBD1 matches at 7 bases. V was pared by 7 bases and J by 2 bases, with 12 bases of the junction left unmatched. There are 16 residues in the CDR3. Germline CDR1 reads SGHRS; CDR2 reads YFSETQ. CDR3 in amino acids: CASRWTGSRPYNEQFF. CDR3 nucleotide sequence: TGCGCCAGCCGCTGGACAGGCTCGCGGCCCTACAATGAGCAGTTCTTC.

This chain links TRBV25-1 with TRBJ1-4; no definite D call. V lost 3 bases to trimming and J lost 2 bases, with 13 bases between them. Per the germline V gene, CDR1 is MGHDK and CDR2 is SYGVNS. This CDR3 is built from 16 residues. The chain's CDR3 is CASSDGRIPTNEKLFF. The CDR3 bases are TGTGCCAGCAGTGATGGGAGGATCCCGACTAATGAAAAACTGTTTTTT. Using reference TRBV25-1 and TRBJ1-4 for the parts outside the CDR3, the full variable domain is EADIYQTPRYLVIGTGKKITLECSQTMGHDKMYWYQQDPGMELHLIHYSYGVNSTEKGDLSSESTVSRIRTEHFPLTLESARPSHTSQYLCASSDGRIPTNEKLFFGSGTQLSVL.

This clone was detected a few times. This rearrangement joins TRBV3-1 (or the pseudogene TRBV3-2) to TRBJ1-6, with D tentatively TRBD1 (6 bases). V was shortened by 4 bases and J by 5 bases, with 12 bases between the two germline ends. Looked up from germline, CDR1 is LGHDT and CDR2 is YNNKEL (reference sequence). This CDR3 region has 15 residues. This CDR3 is CASSPDQGNNSPLHF. DNA for the CDR3: TGTGCCAGCAGCCCAGATCAGGGGAATAATTCACCCCTCCACTTT.

The chain employs TRBV28 and TRBJ1-1, with TRBD1 as a possible D gene (5 bases). Germline V gives CDR1 MDHEN, CDR2 SYDVKM. The V gene lost 3 bases and the J gene lost 0 bases, with 11 bases spanning the gap. There are 15 residues in the CDR3. CDR3 loop: CASSFWGSLNTEAFF. The CDR3 bases are TGTGCCAGCAGTTTTTGGGGCAGCTTGAACACTGAAGCTTTCTTT.

This chain uses TRBV11-2 with TRBJ2-5; 7 positions agree with TRBD2. The V and J ends lost 3 bases and 0 bases, in that order; junction bases with no gene match: 4. Germline CDR1 and CDR2: SGHAT and FQNNGV. The CDR3 consists of 15 residues. CDR3 sequence reads: CASSLNSGYQETQYF. CDR3 coding DNA: TGTGCCAGCAGCTTGAATAGCGGGTACCAAGAGACCCAGTACTTC.

The chain combines TRBV6-5 with TRBJ1-3; 9 positions agree with TRBD1. With 7 bases clipped from V and 7 bases from J, the junction kept 5 bases outside the gene matches. Looked up from germline, CDR1 is MNHEY and CDR2 is SVGAGI. This CDR3 spans 13 amino acids. This CDR3 is CASNRDRDNTIYF. The CDR3 DNA is TGTGCCAGCAACAGGGACAGGGACAACACCATATATTTT.

The chain uses TRBV28 and TRBJ2-7; TRBD2 aligns across 10 bases. Germline CDR1 and CDR2: MDHEN and SYDVKM. The CDR3 extends over 15 amino acids. Unmatched junction bases numbered 8, after V lost 5 bases and J lost 4 bases. This CDR3 reads CASSPNSGRFYEQYF. For the CDR3, the DNA is TGTGCCAGCAGTCCAAATAGCGGGAGGTTTTACGAGCAGTACTTC.

The chain employs TRBV28 and TRBJ1-6, with 8 bases aligning to TRBD1. V shed 6 bases and J 0 bases; nucleotides not matched to a gene: 4. This CDR3 has 16 amino acids. Germline V CDR1 and CDR2: MDHEN, SYDVKM. This chain's CDR3 is CASRRDRSSYNSPLHF. CDR3 in DNA: TGTGCCAGCAGACGGGACAGGAGCTCCTATAATTCACCCCTCCACTTT.

The V and J genes are TRBV28 and TRBJ2-3, with 7 nucleotides matching TRBD1. The V segment lost 3 bases and the J segment 4 bases; nucleotides outside the gene matches: 4. CDR1 and CDR2 (germline): MDHEN, SYDVKM. This CDR3 contains 14 residues. CDR3 nucleotide sequence: TGTGCCAGCAGTTTGGGGACAGCATCAGATACGCAGTATTTT. Protein sequence: CASSLGTASDTQYF.

This clone was recorded once. The chain recombines TRBV5-4 with TRBJ1-2, with 7 nucleotides matching TRBD1. V gave up 2 bases and J gave up 4 bases; unmatched junction bases: 8. The CDR3 has 15 residues. Germline V lookup: CDR1 SGHNT, CDR2 YYREEE (reference sequence). The CDR3 loop reads CASSLDRALLYGYTF. CDR3 sequence (DNA): TGTGCCAGCAGCTTAGACAGGGCCCTCCTCTATGGCTACACCTTC.

Concerning this clone itself: Compared with germline, one end of the junction differs, possibly owing to a read error. This sequence joins TRBV7-7 and TRBJ1-3; D gene unclear. Germline assignment: CDR1 SSHAT and CDR2 FNYEAQ (reference sequence). The CDR3 runs 12 residues. The CDR3: CASSPSFDTIYF. CDR3 nucleotide sequence: TGTGCTAGCAGCCCCTCCTTCGACACCATATATTTT. Full variable domain (outside the CDR3, taken from reference TRBV7-7 and TRBJ1-3): GAGVSQSPRYKVTKRGQDVTLRCDPISSHATLYWYQQALGQGPEFLTYFNYEAQPDKSGLPSDRFSAERPEGSISTLTIQRTEQRDSAMYRCASSPSFDTIYFGEGSWLTVV.

The V gene is TRBV5-1, the J gene TRBJ2-3; TRBD1 is a possible D gene (7 bases). CDR3 length: 16 residues. Germline CDR1 SGHRS, CDR2 YFSETQ. Trimming took off 3 bases at V and 2 bases at J, with 16 bases between the two ends. The CDR3 here is CASSSTGAGTTDTQYF. CDR3 sequence (DNA): TGCGCCAGCAGCTCCACAGGGGCGGGGACCACAGATACGCAGTATTTT.

The chain employs TRBV6-5 and TRBJ1-2; 9 nucleotides agree with TRBD1. The germline CDR1 and CDR2 sequences are MNHEY and SVGAGI. CDR3 length: 15 amino acids. Losses at the gene ends were 0 bases for V and 8 bases for J; bases not matched to a gene: 7. This CDR3 reads CASSYSGQGTGGYTF. CDR3 DNA sequence: TGTGCCAGCAGTTACTCGGGACAGGGAACAGGGGGCTACACCTTC.

The chain joins TRBV5-5 to TRBJ1-5, with D possibly being TRBD1 (5 bases). This CDR3 contains 16 residues. The germline V gene has CDR1 SGHKS and CDR2 YYEKEE (reference sequence). V lost 0 bases and J 0 bases, leaving 10 bases between the germline ends. The CDR3 sequence: CASSLATGNSNQPQHF. The CDR3 region has the DNA TGTGCCAGCAGCTTGGCTACAGGCAATAGCAATCAGCCCCAGCATTTT. Full variable domain (outside the CDR3, taken from reference TRBV5-5 and TRBJ1-5): DAGVTQSPTHLIKTRGQQVTLRCSPISGHKSVSWYQQVLGQGPQFIFQYYEKEERGRGNFPDRFSARQFPNYSSELNVNALLLGDSALYLCASSLATGNSNQPQHFGDGTRLSIL.

V gene TRBV7-9 combines with J gene TRBJ1-1; no firm D call. Trimming left V 8 bases short and J 1 base short, with 11 bases between. CDR3 length: 13 residues. Germline CDR1 is SEHNR and CDR2 is FQNEAQ (reference sequence). In DNA form, the CDR3 reads TGTGCCAGCGGTTCGAGAACGAACACTGAAGCTTTCTTT. This gives the protein CASGSRTNTEAFF.

The chain recombines TRBV30 with TRBJ1-1; D gene uncertain. The CDR3 extends over 14 amino acids. With 0 bases removed from V and 2 bases from J, the gap between germline ends came to 10 bases. The germline V gene encodes CDR1 GTSNPN and CDR2 SVGIG (reference sequence). In nucleotides, the CDR3 is TGTGCCTGGAGTGTACGGGGTTTAAACACTGAAGCTTTCTTT. Translation gives CAWSVRGLNTEAFF.

A single count supports this clone. The rearrangement joins TRBV9 to TRBJ2-7; 10 bases are a match to TRBD2. The germline gives CDR1 SGDLS, CDR2 YYNGEE. The CDR3 is 15 residues long. With 3 bases clipped from V and 0 bases from J, the junction kept 3 bases outside the gene matches. The CDR3 sequence: CASSASGRGSYEQYF. DNA of the CDR3: TGTGCCAGCAGCGCCAGCGGGAGGGGCTCCTACGAGCAGTACTTC. Together with reference TRBV9 and TRBJ2-7, the CDR3 gives the full variable domain: DSGVTQTPKHLITATGQRVTLRCSPRSGDLSVYWYQQSLDQGLQFLIQYYNGEERAKGNILERFSAQQFPDLHSELNLSSLELGDSALYFCASSASGRGSYEQYFGPGTRLTVT.

The chain recombines TRBV20-1 with TRBJ1-2; tentatively, D is TRBD1 (6 bases). Germline values: CDR1 DFQATT, CDR2 SNEGSKA (reference sequence). Trimming pared 3 bases from V and 5 bases from J, leaving 10 bases between. CDR3 length: 12 amino acids. Here the CDR3 reads CSASPRGYGYTF. The CDR3 DNA reads TGCAGTGCTAGTCCCAGGGGATATGGCTACACCTTC.

The chain combines TRBV6-6 with TRBJ2-1, with D perhaps TRBD1 (6 bases). Germline V gives CDR1 MNHNY, CDR2 SVGAGI (reference sequence). This CDR3 region has 16 residues. Trimming left V 2 bases short and J 5 bases short, with 16 bases between. In DNA form, the CDR3 reads TGTGCCAGCAGTTACGTGGGGGCGCCGGTCGACAATGAGCAGTTCTTC. Its translation: CASSYVGAPVDNEQFF.

A note on this clone: An end of the junction does not agree with germline; a read error may underlie this. V is TRBV7-7 and J is TRBJ2-5; D call uncertain. The CDR3 extends over 13 amino acids. Looked up from germline, CDR1 is SSHAT and CDR2 is FNYEAQ (reference sequence). The CDR3 bases are TGTGCTAGCAGCTTATATCAGTGGGAGACCCAGTACTTC. It is translated as CASSLYQWETQYF.

The rearrangement joins TRBV28 to TRBJ2-1; 11 nucleotides agree with TRBD2. The CDR3 has 16 amino acids. The V gene end was trimmed by 4 bases and the J gene end by 2 bases; junction bases not matched to a gene: 4. Germline V gene lookup returns CDR1 MDHEN and CDR2 SYDVKM. The CDR3 DNA reads as TGTGCCAGCAGTTCGGTAGCGGGAGGGACCTACAATGAGCAGTTCTTC. Its translation: CASSSVAGGTYNEQFF.